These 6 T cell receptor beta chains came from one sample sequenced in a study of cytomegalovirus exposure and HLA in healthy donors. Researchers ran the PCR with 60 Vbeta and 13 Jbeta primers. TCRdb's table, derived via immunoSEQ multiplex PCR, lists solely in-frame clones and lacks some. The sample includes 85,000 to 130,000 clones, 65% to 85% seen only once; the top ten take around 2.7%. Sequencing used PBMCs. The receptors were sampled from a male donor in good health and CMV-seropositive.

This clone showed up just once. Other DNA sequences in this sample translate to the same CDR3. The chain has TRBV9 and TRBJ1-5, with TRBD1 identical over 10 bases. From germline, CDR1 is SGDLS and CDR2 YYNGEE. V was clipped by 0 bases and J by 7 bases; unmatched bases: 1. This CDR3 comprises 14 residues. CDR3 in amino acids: CASSVGTGGQPQHF. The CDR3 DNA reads TGTGCCAGCAGCGTAGGGACAGGGGGACAGCCCCAGCATTTT.

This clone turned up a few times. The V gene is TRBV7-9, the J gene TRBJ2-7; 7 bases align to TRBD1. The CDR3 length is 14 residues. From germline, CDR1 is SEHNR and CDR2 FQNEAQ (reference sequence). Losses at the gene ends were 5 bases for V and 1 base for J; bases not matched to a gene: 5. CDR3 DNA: TGTGCCAGCAGCCGGGACAGCCCATCCTACGAGCAGTACTTC. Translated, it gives CASSRDSPSYEQYF.

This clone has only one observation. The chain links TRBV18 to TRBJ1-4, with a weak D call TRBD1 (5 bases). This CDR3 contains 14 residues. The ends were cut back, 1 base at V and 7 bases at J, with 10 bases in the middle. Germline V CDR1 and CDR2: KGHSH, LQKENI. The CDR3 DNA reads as TGTGCCAGCTCACCACAGGGGCCCGGTGAAAAACTGTTTTTT. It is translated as CASSPQGPGEKLFF.

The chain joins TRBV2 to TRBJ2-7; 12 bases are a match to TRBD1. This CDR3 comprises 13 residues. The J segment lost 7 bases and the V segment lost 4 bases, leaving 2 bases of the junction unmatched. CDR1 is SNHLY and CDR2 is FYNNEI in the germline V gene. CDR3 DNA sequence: TGTGCCAGCAGTGGGGACAGGGGGCGGGAGCAGTACTTC. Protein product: CASSGDRGREQYF.

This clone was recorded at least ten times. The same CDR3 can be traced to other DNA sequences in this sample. As DNA, the CDR3 is TGCAGCGTTGAGGAGGGGGACAGGGGTTACGAGCAGTACTTC. Encoded protein: CSVEEGDRGYEQYF. The chain recombines TRBV29-1 with TRBJ2-7; 10 positions agree with TRBD1. Germline V lookup: CDR1 SQVTM, CDR2 ANQGSEA. After removal of 3 bases from V and 4 bases from J, the junction contained 6 bases not matched to a gene. The CDR3 has 14 residues.

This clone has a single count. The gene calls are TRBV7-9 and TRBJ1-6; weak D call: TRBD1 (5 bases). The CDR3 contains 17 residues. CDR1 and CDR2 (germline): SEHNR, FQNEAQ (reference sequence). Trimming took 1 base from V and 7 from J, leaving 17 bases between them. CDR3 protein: CASSLGRAQGSNSPLHF. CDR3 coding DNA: TGTGCCAGCAGCTTAGGGAGGGCCCAGGGCTCAAATTCACCCCTCCACTTT.